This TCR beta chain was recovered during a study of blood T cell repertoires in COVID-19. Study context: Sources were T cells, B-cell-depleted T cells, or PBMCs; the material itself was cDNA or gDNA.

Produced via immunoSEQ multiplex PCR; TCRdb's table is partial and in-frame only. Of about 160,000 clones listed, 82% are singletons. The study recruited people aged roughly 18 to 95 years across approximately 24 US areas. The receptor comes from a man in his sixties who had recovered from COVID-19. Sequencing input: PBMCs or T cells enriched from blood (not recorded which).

The DNA of the CDR3 is TGTGCCAGCAGCTTATCGACTAGCGGACAAGAGACCCAGTACTTC. Amino acid sequence: CASSLSTSGQETQYF. V gene TRBV7-3 combines with J gene TRBJ2-5; 9 positions agree with TRBD2. In germline, CDR1 is SGHTA, CDR2 FQGTGA. The CDR3 runs 15 residues. Trimming removed 2 bases from V and 2 bases from J; junction bases left unmatched: 3. Together with reference TRBV7-3 and TRBJ2-5, the CDR3 gives the full variable domain: GAGVSQTPSNKVTEKGKYVELRCDPISGHTALYWYRQSLGQGPEFLIYFQGTGAADDSGLPNDRFFAVRPEGSVSTLKIQRTERGDSAVYLCASSLSTSGQETQYFGPGTRLLVL.